These T cell receptor beta chains were read from a single sample in a study of T cell repertoires in cytomegalovirus infection. No cognate antigen is known for these TCRs. TCRdb re-called the reads with MiXCR, one entry per CDR3 protein. The top ten hold around an eighth of the sample, which has approximately 910,000 distinct CDR3 sequences, about a third seen once. Sequenced here: cultured CD8+ T cells from PBMCs, sampled from culture after CMV antigen stimulation. Receptors were obtained from a human donor in good health (CMV status not recorded). Some clones in this sample may be carry-over from other donors' samples. CDR3s include the opening cysteine and the closing phenylalanine or tryptophan. Where a row states a size, it is once, few, many or the class of an expanded clone; other rows omit it.

few | TRBV11-2 | 16 | CASSPTGLEATDTQYF
few | TRBV5-4 | 15 | CASWAGASDTGELFF
few | TRBV27 | 12 | CASTARNNEQFF
NA | TRBV6-6 | 15 | CASSGLDRRYYGYTF
NA | TRBV19 | 15 | CASNFRLAGRDTQYF
few | TRBV12-3/TRBV12-4 | 15 | CASRSGDSQSEKLFF
many | TRBV7-2 | 14 | CASSPFPGGSGYTF
NA | TRBV9 | 16 | CASMPGLAGLTDTQYF
NA | TRBV5-5 | 14 | CASIPRDSGYEQFF
once | TRBV29-1 | 10 | CSVGQNEAFF
NA | TRBV19 | 13 | CASGQGGRTEAFF
few | TRBV19 | 13 | CASIASGTDTQYF
NA | TRBV7-9 | 14 | CASSLEGVQETQYF
NA | TRBV6-5 | 14 | CASSYYPGGDGYTF
few | TRBV7-9 | 14 | CASSLASPYNEQFF
few | TRBV6-1 | 12 | CASTSGPGPLHF
few | TRBV6-1 | 15 | CASSEAPGRGNIQYF
NA | TRBV12-3/TRBV12-4 | 12 | CASSFDSEKLFF
NA | TRBV12-3/TRBV12-4 | 13 | CASSLYDTGELFF
few | TRBV20-1 | 14 | CSARTGESNTEAFF
few | TRBV7-9 | 16 | CASSLEASGGANEQFF
many | TRBV7-6 | 13 | CASSLYAGDTQYF
few | TRBV7-9 | 15 | CASSSSGGNLYEQYF
NA | TRBV4-1 | 15 | CASSPGTGPYNEQFF
few | TRBV19 | 16 | CASSMVRDGSNQPQHF
NA | TRBV6-6 | 11 | CATQADTEAFF